The 20 T cell receptor beta chains below come from one sample, sequenced in a study of a mutant IDH1 vaccine in newly diagnosed glioma. These receptors' antigens are unknown. TCRdb keeps only in-frame clones here, not all; method: immunoSEQ multiplex PCR. The sample yields tens of thousands of clones, about 79% seen once. This sample's time point: week 47, end of study. Every vaccine dose comprised 300 ug of mutant IDH1 20-mer peptide plus topical imiquimod. The sample consisted of PBMCs, taken from a glioma patient whose treatment included an IDH1 peptide vaccine. The receptors stem from a man aged 45-65 years with glioma.

The chain employs TRBV4-1 and TRBJ1-5; D remains unclear. The CDR3 is 15 residues long. The V end lost 0 bases, the J end lost 6 bases, and 12 bases lay between the germline ends. The germline gives CDR1 MGHRA, CDR2 YSYEKL. For the CDR3, the DNA is TGCGCCAGCAGCCAAGATGGCCCAGGCACTCAGCCCCAGCATTTT. This codes for CASSQDGPGTQPQHF.

This clone was seen a single time. The chain combines TRBV13 with TRBJ2-7; D may be TRBD1 (5 bases). There are 14 residues in the CDR3. V lost 0 bases and J lost 3, with 9 bases in between. Germline CDR1 and CDR2: PRHDT and FYEKMQ (reference sequence). The CDR3 protein is CASSLGDRGYEQYF. The CDR3 coding sequence is TGTGCCAGCAGCTTAGGAGATAGGGGCTACGAGCAGTACTTC. Drawing the rest from reference TRBV13 and TRBJ2-7, the complete variable domain is AAGVIQSPRHLIKEKRETATLKCYPIPRHDTVYWYQQGPGQDPQFLISFYEKMQSDKGSIPDRFSAQQFSDYHSELNMSSLELGDSALYFCASSLGDRGYEQYFGPGTRLTVT.

The rearrangement uses TRBV6-6 and TRBJ2-3; a weak D match, TRBD2 (6 bases). The V gene lost 6 bases and the J gene lost 6 bases, with 13 bases spanning the gap. The germline CDR1 and CDR2 sequences are MNHNY and SVGAGI (reference sequence). There are 13 residues in the CDR3. The CDR3 loop reads CASSVIAADTQYF. Written as DNA, the CDR3 is TGTGCCAGCAGCGTTATAGCGGCGGATACGCAGTATTTT.

This clone appeared a single time. The genes are TRBV7-2 and TRBJ1-5, with D unclear. V was trimmed by 2 bases and J by 8 bases, leaving 10 bases between them. The CDR3 sequence is 13 residues long. Germline CDR1 is SGHTA and CDR2 is FQGNSA. CDR3 residues: CASSLSGTKPQHF. DNA of the CDR3: TGTGCCAGCAGCTTATCCGGTACTAAGCCCCAGCATTTT.

This clone has a single count. J is TRBJ1-2 and V is TRBV19; TRBD1 is a possible D gene (5 bases). This CDR3 has 17 amino acids. Germline loops: CDR1 LNHDA, CDR2 SQIVND (reference sequence). Between the trimmed V and J ends, which lost 6 bases and 5 bases, there was a span of 25 bases. CDR3 nucleotides: TGTGCCAGTAGCCTACTTGACAGAAAGGTCCGAACTTATGGCTACACCTTC. Translating it yields CASSLLDRKVRTYGYTF.

V usage is TRBV6-6 and J usage is TRBJ1-5; 8 bases fit TRBD1. In germline, CDR1 is MNHNY, CDR2 SVGAGI (reference sequence). The length of the CDR3 is 14 residues. Trimming removed 4 bases from V and 9 bases from J; junction bases left unmatched: 8. The DNA of the CDR3 is TGTGCCAGCAGTTGGGACAGGTTGCGATCGCCCCAGCATTTT. It specifies CASSWDRLRSPQHF.

The chain couples TRBV7-8 to TRBJ1-5, with D unclear. There are 17 residues in the CDR3. Germline CDR1 is SGHVS and CDR2 is FQNEAQ. Trimming shortened V by 0 bases and J by 0 bases, and 12 bases separated the two germline ends. CDR3 residues: CASSLAWVSDSNQPQHF. The CDR3 coding sequence is TGTGCCAGCAGCTTAGCTTGGGTCAGCGATAGCAATCAGCCCCAGCATTTT.

The chain employs TRBV5-4 and TRBJ2-5, with D maybe TRBD2 (6 bases). The CDR3 is 16 residues long. Trimming took 4 bases from V and 2 from J, leaving 18 bases between them. Per the germline V gene, CDR1 is SGHNT and CDR2 is YYREEE (reference sequence). CDR3 DNA: TGTGCCAGCAGCCCGGCCGGGGCAGGGAGGCAAGAGACCCAGTACTTC. Its protein product is CASSPAGAGRQETQYF.

The genes are TRBV19 and TRBJ2-2; maybe TRBD2 (6 bases). The CDR3 has 15 residues. Trimming removed 5 bases at V and 5 bases at J, with 15 bases between. Germline V CDR1 and CDR2: LNHDA, SQIVND (reference sequence). CDR3 DNA sequence: TGTGCCAGTAGTTACTCGGGGAGCGGGACCGGGGAGCTGTTTTTT. It specifies CASSYSGSGTGELFF.

The V gene is TRBV5-6, the J gene TRBJ2-2; D gene ambiguous. The CDR3 length is 13 residues. Looked up from germline, CDR1 is SGHDT and CDR2 is YYEEEE. V lost 0 bases and J lost 7, with 7 bases in between. In DNA, the CDR3 is TGTGCCAGCAGCTTGGAAGTGGACGGGGAGCTGTTTTTT. This codes for CASSLEVDGELFF.

The sample holds a few counts of this clone. The chain carries TRBV23-1 and TRBJ2-7; tentative D call: TRBD1 (7 bases). TRBV23-1 is an ORF, with its function uncertain. V shed 4 bases and J shed 7 bases, with 8 bases lying between them. CDR3 size: 11 residues. This chain's CDR3 is CASSPGGEQYF. CDR3 nucleotides: TGCGCCAGCAGTCCAGGGGGGGAGCAGTACTTC.

This clone was picked up one time. The rearrangement uses TRBV7-9 and TRBJ2-5; 10 positions agree with TRBD1. Germline CDR1 and CDR2: SEHNR and FQNEAQ (reference sequence). V shed 5 bases and J 4 bases; nucleotides not matched to a gene: 7. The CDR3 totals 15 residues. The CDR3: CASSLGQGLGETQYF. CDR3 nucleotide sequence: TGTGCCAGCAGCCTGGGACAGGGGCTGGGAGAGACCCAGTACTTC.

This chain uses TRBV27 with TRBJ2-1; D not resolved. Germline values: CDR1 MNHEY, CDR2 SMNVEV (reference sequence). This CDR3 has 11 amino acids. Trimming cost V 10 bases and J 6 bases, with 10 bases left between them. The CDR3 sequence is CATRWGNEQFF. Written as DNA, the CDR3 is TGTGCCACTAGGTGGGGCAATGAGCAGTTCTTC.

The chain carries TRBV19 and TRBJ1-5; maybe TRBD1 (5 bases). Germline V gene sequence: CDR1 LNHDA, CDR2 SQIVND (reference sequence). The V and J ends lost 0 bases and 7 bases respectively, with 13 bases between them. The CDR3 covers 15 residues. The CDR3 reads CASSIDPRGSQPQHF. The CDR3 coding sequence is TGTGCCAGTAGTATAGATCCTAGGGGCAGCCAGCCCCAGCATTTT.

The chain has TRBV6-6 and TRBJ2-7; 9 bases fit TRBD1. V lost 4 bases, J lost 2 bases, and 6 bases stayed unmatched. Germline V gene lookup returns CDR1 MNHNY and CDR2 SVGAGI (reference sequence). This CDR3 is 15 amino acids long. DNA for the CDR3: TGTGCCAGCAGTTCCCGACAGGGGGGTGCCTACGAGCAGTACTTC. It encodes CASSSRQGGAYEQYF.

V and J are TRBV7-2 and TRBJ2-4; TRBD1 is a possible D gene (9 bases). The CDR3 is made up of 17 amino acids. Trimming removed 5 bases from V and 3 bases from J, with 20 bases in between. CDR1 SGHTA and CDR2 FQGNSA come from the germline V gene. The CDR3 here is CASSGQGLTSGKNIQYF. The DNA for the CDR3 is TGTGCCAGCAGCGGACAGGGGTTAACTAGCGGCAAAAACATTCAGTACTTC.

The chain recombines TRBV13 with TRBJ2-1; TRBD1 aligns across 9 bases. There are 15 residues in the CDR3. J was trimmed by 8 bases and V by 0 bases; bases with no gene match: 5. Per the germline V gene, CDR1 is PRHDT and CDR2 is FYEKMQ (reference sequence). The CDR3 protein is CASSLGPDRGDEQFF. CDR3 nucleotides: TGTGCCAGCAGCTTAGGCCCTGACAGGGGGGATGAGCAGTTCTTC.

The rearrangement joins TRBV6-6 to TRBJ1-1; D unclear. The CDR3 consists of 14 residues. Germline assignment: CDR1 MNHNY and CDR2 SVGAGI (reference sequence). V was shortened by 6 bases and J by 1 base, with 12 bases between the two germline ends. DNA of the CDR3: TGTGCCAGCAGGCCTGGGGAGAGGAACACTGAAGCTTTCTTT. Encoded protein: CASRPGERNTEAFF.

The chain combines TRBV5-1 with TRBJ2-3; D possibly uses TRBD1 or TRBD2 (5 bases each). CDR3 length: 15 residues. Germline values: CDR1 SGHRS, CDR2 YFSETQ. Trimming stripped 0 bases from V and 3 bases from J, with 11 bases between. As DNA, the CDR3 is TGCGCCAGCAGCTTGGGGCGGGCAGGGACAGATACGCAGTATTTT. Protein product: CASSLGRAGTDTQYF. The full variable domain, its missing parts supplied by reference TRBV5-1 and TRBJ2-3, is KAGVTQTPRYLIKTRGQQVTLSCSPISGHRSVSWYQQTPGQGLQFLFEYFSETQRNKGNFPGRFSGRQFSNSRSEMNVSTLELGDSALYLCASSLGRAGTDTQYFGPGTRLTVL.

The rearrangement joins TRBV29-1 to TRBJ1-2; D gene unclear. The CDR3 loop spans 11 amino acids. Trimming took off 6 bases at V and 8 bases at J, with 13 bases between the two ends. The germline V gene has CDR1 SQVTM and CDR2 ANQGSEA. As DNA, the CDR3 is TGCAGCGTAAAGGGTATGGGGGGCTACACCTTC. This sequence encodes CSVKGMGGYTF.